This is a list of T cell receptor beta chains from one sample in a study of beta chain features in type 1 diabetes. Here immunoSEQ multiplex PCR was the method, and the copy in TCRdb shows in-frame clones only, minus some. The data show some 190,000 clones, with around 7.9% seen just once and 0.5% to 0.55% held by the top ten. Material for sequencing was central memory CD4+ T cells from blood. The origin of the receptors is a man aged 18 to 30 with type 1 diabetes. CDR3s include the opening cysteine and the closing phenylalanine or tryptophan. The D gene is left open where the match is weak. Not all rows give a size; the values are once, few, many and, for expanded clones, a class.

v_call,clone_size,j_call,d_call,cdr3_nt,cdr3_aa
TRBV6-4,-,TRBJ1-2,-,TGTGCCAGCAGTGGGACAGAGGATGGCTACACCTTC,CASSGTEDGYTF
TRBV29-1,few,TRBJ2-7,-,TGCAGCGTTCAGGGGTTCGGACTAGAGAAGTACTTC,CSVQGFGLEKYF
TRBV11-2,-,TRBJ2-5,-,TGTGCCAGCAGCTTACCGGGACGGGGGGAGACCCAGTACTTC,CASSLPGRGETQYF
TRBV9,few,TRBJ1-2,-,TGTGCCAGCAGCGTAGACAGGGTAGGCGATGGCTACACCTTC,CASSVDRVGDGYTF
TRBV5-6,-,TRBJ2-2,-,TGTGCCAGCAGCTTGGATCTGGGGCGGGAGCTGTTTTTT,CASSLDLGRELFF
TRBV2,-,TRBJ2-1,-,TGTGCCAGCTCTACTCTGTCGGGGAAGGGCTCCTACAATGAGCAGTTCTTC,CASSTLSGKGSYNEQFF
TRBV7-9,-,TRBJ1-1,-,TGTGCCAGCAGCTCCCCTCTTGAGGGTCCCCCGGGAGCTTTCTTT,CASSSPLEGPPGAFF
TRBV11-2,-,TRBJ2-1,-,TGTGCCAGCAGCTTAGCGCCCGAGGGTGAGCAGTTCTTC,CASSLAPEGEQFF
TRBV7-2,-,TRBJ2-2,-,TGTGCCAGCAGCTCGCAGGGGACCGGGGAGCTGTTTTTT,CASSSQGTGELFF
TRBV19,few,TRBJ2-1,TRBD2,TGTGCCAGTAGTATAGACTCGGGCCTAGCGGGCCACAATGAGCAGTTCTTC,CASSIDSGLAGHNEQFF
TRBV5-6,-,TRBJ1-6,TRBD1,TGTGCCAGCAGCAGGAGGGACAGCTATAATTCACCCCTCCACTTT,CASSRRDSYNSPLHF
TRBV9,-,TRBJ2-5,-,TGTGCCAGCAGCAAATGGCCGGGGGGCGGCGAGACCCAGTACTTC,CASSKWPGGGETQYF